The rows below give T cell receptor beta chains drawn from one sample of a study of blood T cells in healthy people across ages. TCRdb fed the 5' RACE reads into MiXCR, producing one record per CDR3 protein. Among 250,000 to 300,000 distinct CDR3 sequences, 27% were seen once, and the ten largest hold approximately 29%. Sequenced input: blood. Source of these receptors: a woman in her sixties or seventies in good health. The CDR3 runs from the conserved cysteine through the conserved F or W. Fields, in order: D gene, V gene, J gene, CDR3 protein. A D gene is named only where the DNA matches it firmly.

TRBD1	TRBV20-1	TRBJ1-2	CSARDRGGGIYGYTF
TRBD2	TRBV5-1	NA	CASSSKRDGGYEQYF
TRBD2	TRBV7-6	TRBJ2-5	CASSLEGTTGEQYF
NA	TRBV2	NA	CASTRRVWLGETQYF
NA	TRBV29-1	TRBJ1-4	CSVARTNEKLFF
NA	TRBV6-1	TRBJ2-7	CASSSRRQVSYEQYF
NA	TRBV5-1	TRBJ1-1	CASSLASRNTEAFF
NA	TRBV29-1	TRBJ2-7	CSVEEWDSYEQYF
NA	TRBV7-9	TRBJ1-3	CASSQDGSPGNTIYF
NA	TRBV19	TRBJ1-5	CASSPGQLYSNQPQHF
NA	TRBV7-8	TRBJ2-1	CASSLSPPRLGTGEWRNEQFF
TRBD2	TRBV5-1	TRBJ2-5	CASRSGSGEIQYF
NA	TRBV20-1	TRBJ2-7	CSATPRGVGGYEQYF
NA	TRBV29-1	TRBJ2-7	CSAGGQAGEQYF
NA	TRBV7-2	TRBJ2-3	CATTTRATDTQYF
NA	TRBV7-2	TRBJ1-6	CASSSLAGARLGDLHF
TRBD1	TRBV6-5	TRBJ2-7	CASGPYRGPYEQYF
NA	TRBV27	TRBJ1-3	CASGASGNTIYF
NA	TRBV10-3	TRBJ1-4	CAISVEQTNEKLFF
NA	TRBV5-6	TRBJ2-2	CASSSKVDRATGELFF
NA	TRBV11-2	NA	CASSLDSGTPVSYEQYF
TRBD1	TRBV11-2	TRBJ2-5	CASSRGDRVGETQYF
NA	TRBV29-1	TRBJ2-1	CSVENWDPSSYNEQFF
TRBD2	TRBV6-2/TRBV6-3	TRBJ2-2	CASSFGTSGRSTGELFF
TRBD2	TRBV27	TRBJ2-1	CASSATRLAGGGHEQFF
TRBD1	TRBV29-1	TRBJ2-3	CSVERTGSADTQYF
NA	TRBV7-8	TRBJ1-4	CASSRQAGDEKLFF
TRBD1	TRBV6-5	TRBJ1-6	CASSYSQGDNSPLHF
TRBD2	TRBV20-1	TRBJ2-5	CSARAVGLAGDLETQYF
NA	TRBV7-2	TRBJ2-3	CASSLVRRGNTDTQYF
NA	TRBV11-1	TRBJ2-5	CASSRAGTGRETQYF
NA	TRBV5-1	TRBJ2-2	CASTRAEGTGELFF
NA	TRBV14	TRBJ2-2	CASSQGVRRTGELFF
NA	TRBV7-9	TRBJ2-1	CASSSTVNEQFF
TRBD2	TRBV2	TRBJ2-1	CASSEDLAGYNEQFF
NA	TRBV20-1	TRBJ2-7	CSARRVGSYEQYF
NA	TRBV28	TRBJ1-2	CASTSVYGYTF
TRBD2	TRBV20-1	TRBJ2-7	CSAYPGLAEYEQYF
NA	TRBV3-1	TRBJ2-3	CASSHLVRDPSEDTQYF
TRBD2	TRBV29-1	TRBJ2-3	CSVAAGGGTDTQYF
NA	TRBV6-2/TRBV6-3	TRBJ2-5	CASNLGETQYF
NA	TRBV4-2	TRBJ1-1	CASSQEWGGYTEAFF
TRBD1	TRBV7-9	TRBJ2-1	CASSILAGQGIGEQFF
NA	TRBV9	NA	CASSVRLTPGDEQYF
NA	TRBV20-1	TRBJ2-6	CSATQGANVLTF
NA	TRBV11-1	TRBJ1-2	CASSRGAQSNYGYTF
NA	TRBV7-3	TRBJ2-5	CASSLGLQGAETQYF
NA	TRBV28	TRBJ2-7	CASSFERVYEQYF
NA	TRBV7-9	TRBJ2-7	CASSLVLGDEQYF
NA	TRBV10-3	TRBJ2-2	CAISGQADGELFF
TRBD2	TRBV28	TRBJ2-7	CASTRGREADEQYF
TRBD1	TRBV7-2	TRBJ1-2	CASRSGQGNYGYTF
NA	TRBV10-3	NA	CAISDISGPYNEQFF
TRBD2	TRBV12-3/TRBV12-4	NA	CASSPLAGDRYEQYF
NA	TRBV20-1	NA	CSAKESVQQFF